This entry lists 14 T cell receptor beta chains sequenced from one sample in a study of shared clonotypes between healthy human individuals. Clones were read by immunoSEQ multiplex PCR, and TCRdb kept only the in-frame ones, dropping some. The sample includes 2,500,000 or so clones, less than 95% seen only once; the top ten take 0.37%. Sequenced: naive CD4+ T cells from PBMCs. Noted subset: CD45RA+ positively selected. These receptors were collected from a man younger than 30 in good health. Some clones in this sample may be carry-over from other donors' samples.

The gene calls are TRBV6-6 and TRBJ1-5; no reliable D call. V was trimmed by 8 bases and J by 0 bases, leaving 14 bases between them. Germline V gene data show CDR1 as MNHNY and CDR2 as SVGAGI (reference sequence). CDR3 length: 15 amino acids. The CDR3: CASGLGDISNQPQHF. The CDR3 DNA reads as TGTGCCAGCGGACTCGGGGATATTAGCAATCAGCCCCAGCATTTT.

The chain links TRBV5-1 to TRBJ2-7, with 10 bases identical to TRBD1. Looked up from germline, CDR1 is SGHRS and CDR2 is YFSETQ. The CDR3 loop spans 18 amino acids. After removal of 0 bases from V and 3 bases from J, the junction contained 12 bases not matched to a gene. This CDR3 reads CASSLGRKTGQGIYEQYF. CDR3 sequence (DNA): TGCGCCAGCAGCTTGGGACGTAAAACGGGACAGGGGATCTACGAGCAGTACTTC. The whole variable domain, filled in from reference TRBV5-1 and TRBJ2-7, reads KAGVTQTPRYLIKTRGQQVTLSCSPISGHRSVSWYQQTPGQGLQFLFEYFSETQRNKGNFPGRFSGRQFSNSRSEMNVSTLELGDSALYLCASSLGRKTGQGIYEQYFGPGTRLTVT.

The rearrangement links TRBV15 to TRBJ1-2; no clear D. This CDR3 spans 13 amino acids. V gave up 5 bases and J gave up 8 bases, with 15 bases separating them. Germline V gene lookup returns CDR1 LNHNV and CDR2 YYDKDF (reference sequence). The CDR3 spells CATSGGRTAGYTF. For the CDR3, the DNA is TGTGCCACCAGCGGCGGGAGGACGGCCGGCTACACCTTC.

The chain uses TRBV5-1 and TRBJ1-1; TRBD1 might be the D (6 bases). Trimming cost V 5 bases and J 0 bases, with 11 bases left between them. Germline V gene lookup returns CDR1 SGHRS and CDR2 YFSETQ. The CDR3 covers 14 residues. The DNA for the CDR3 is TGCGCCAGCAGGACAGGACAAGTGAACACTGAAGCTTTCTTT. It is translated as CASRTGQVNTEAFF.

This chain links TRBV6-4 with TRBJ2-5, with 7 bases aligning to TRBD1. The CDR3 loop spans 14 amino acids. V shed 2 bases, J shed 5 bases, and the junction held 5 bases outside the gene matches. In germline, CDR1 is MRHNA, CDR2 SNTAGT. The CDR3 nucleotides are TGTGCCAGCAGTGACAGGGGGCTTGGGGAGACCCAGTACTTC. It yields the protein CASSDRGLGETQYF.

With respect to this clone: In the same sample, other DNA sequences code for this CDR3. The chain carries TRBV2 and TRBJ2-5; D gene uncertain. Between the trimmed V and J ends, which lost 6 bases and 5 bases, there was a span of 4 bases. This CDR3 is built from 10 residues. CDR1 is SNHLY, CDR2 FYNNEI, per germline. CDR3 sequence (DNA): TGTGCCAGCAGGCTGGAGACCCAGTACTTC. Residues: CASRLETQYF. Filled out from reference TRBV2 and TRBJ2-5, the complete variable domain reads EPEVTQTPSHQVTQMGQEVILRCVPISNHLYFYWYRQILGQKVEFLVSFYNNEISEKSEIFDDQFSVERPDGSNFTLKIRSTKLEDSAMYFCASRLETQYFGPGTRLLVL.

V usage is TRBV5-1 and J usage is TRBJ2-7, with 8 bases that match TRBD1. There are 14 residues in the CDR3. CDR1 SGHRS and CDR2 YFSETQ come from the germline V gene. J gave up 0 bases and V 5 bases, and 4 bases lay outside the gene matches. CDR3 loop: CASRLTGDSYEQYF. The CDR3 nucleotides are TGCGCCAGCAGATTGACAGGGGACTCCTACGAGCAGTACTTC.

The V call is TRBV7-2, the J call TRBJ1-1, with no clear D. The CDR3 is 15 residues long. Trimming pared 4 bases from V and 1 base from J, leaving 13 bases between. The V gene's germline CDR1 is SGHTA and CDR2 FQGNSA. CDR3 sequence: CASSSHFFGNTEAFF. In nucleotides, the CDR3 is TGTGCCAGCAGCTCCCACTTTTTTGGGAACACTGAAGCTTTCTTT.

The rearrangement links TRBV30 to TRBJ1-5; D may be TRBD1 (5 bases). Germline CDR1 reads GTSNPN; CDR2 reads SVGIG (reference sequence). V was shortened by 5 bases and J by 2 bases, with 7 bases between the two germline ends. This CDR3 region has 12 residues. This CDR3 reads CAWQGGNQPQHF. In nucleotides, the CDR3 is TGTGCCTGGCAGGGAGGCAATCAGCCCCAGCATTTT.

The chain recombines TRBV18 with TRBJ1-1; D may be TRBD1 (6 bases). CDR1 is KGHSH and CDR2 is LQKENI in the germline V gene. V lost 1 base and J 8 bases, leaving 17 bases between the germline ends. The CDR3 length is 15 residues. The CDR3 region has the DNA TGTGCCAGCTCACCACAACAGGGCCCCATGGGGGAAGCTTTCTTT. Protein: CASSPQQGPMGEAFF.

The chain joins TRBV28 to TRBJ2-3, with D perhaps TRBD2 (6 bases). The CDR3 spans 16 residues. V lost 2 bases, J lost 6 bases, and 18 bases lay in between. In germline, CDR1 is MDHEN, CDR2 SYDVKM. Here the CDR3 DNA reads TGTGCCAGCAGTTTACCCCTACGGCGGGGCGGGGATACGCAGTATTTT. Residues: CASSLPLRRGGDTQYF.

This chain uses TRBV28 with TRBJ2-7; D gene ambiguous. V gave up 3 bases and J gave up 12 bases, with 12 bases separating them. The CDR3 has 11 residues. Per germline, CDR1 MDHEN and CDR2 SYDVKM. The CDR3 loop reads CASSFITGWYF. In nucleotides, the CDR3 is TGTGCCAGCAGTTTCATCACTGGGTGGTACTTC.

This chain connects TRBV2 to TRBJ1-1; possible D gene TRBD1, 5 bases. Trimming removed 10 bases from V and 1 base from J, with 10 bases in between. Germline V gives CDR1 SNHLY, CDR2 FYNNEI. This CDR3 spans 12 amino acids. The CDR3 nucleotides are TGTGCCAAAGGGGAACAGAACACTGAAGCTTTCTTT. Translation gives CAKGEQNTEAFF. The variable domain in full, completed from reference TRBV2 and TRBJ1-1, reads EPEVTQTPSHQVTQMGQEVILRCVPISNHLYFYWYRQILGQKVEFLVSFYNNEISEKSEIFDDQFSVERPDGSNFTLKIRSTKLEDSAMYFCAKGEQNTEAFFGQGTRLTVV.

In DNA form, the CDR3 reads TGTGCCAGCAGAGAACTGACTAGCGGGAGGGGTGAGACCCAGTACTTC. Amino acid sequence: CASRELTSGRGETQYF. The chain combines TRBV5-8 with TRBJ2-5; 14 nucleotides match TRBD2. The CDR3 totals 16 residues. Germline CDR1 and CDR2: SGHTS and YDEGEE. After removal of 5 bases from V and 5 bases from J, the junction contained 8 bases not matched to a gene.